This TCR beta chain was captured in a study of T cells in localized non-small cell lung cancer. With respect to this clone: Antigen: not known.

Here immunoSEQ multiplex PCR was the method, and the copy in TCRdb shows in-frame clones only, minus some. The profile shows approximately 89,000 clones, around 80% of them singletons. Whole-study findings and limits: Detection in adjacent lung was observed for a median roughly 62 of the top 100 tumor clones. Compared with tumor, uninvolved adjacent lung displayed greater T cell clonality, ranking highest overall. Sequencing covered just one tumor region, so heterogeneity cannot be ruled out. Among blood samples, higher T cell density accompanied longer overall survival.

This CDR3 has 14 residues. Per germline, CDR1 SGDLS and CDR2 YYNGEE. Trimming shortened V by 4 bases and J by 5 bases, and 16 bases separated the two germline ends. The gene calls are TRBV9 and TRBJ2-7, with a possible D match to TRBD1 (5 bases). The sequencing used PBMCs, collected before any cancer treatment. This clonotype originated in a man aged 35 to 69 with stage II squamous cell lung carcinoma. CDR3 nucleotides: TGTGCCAGCAGCTCCGCGCAGGGATTCGACGAGCAGTACTTC. Translating gives CASSSAQGFDEQYF.